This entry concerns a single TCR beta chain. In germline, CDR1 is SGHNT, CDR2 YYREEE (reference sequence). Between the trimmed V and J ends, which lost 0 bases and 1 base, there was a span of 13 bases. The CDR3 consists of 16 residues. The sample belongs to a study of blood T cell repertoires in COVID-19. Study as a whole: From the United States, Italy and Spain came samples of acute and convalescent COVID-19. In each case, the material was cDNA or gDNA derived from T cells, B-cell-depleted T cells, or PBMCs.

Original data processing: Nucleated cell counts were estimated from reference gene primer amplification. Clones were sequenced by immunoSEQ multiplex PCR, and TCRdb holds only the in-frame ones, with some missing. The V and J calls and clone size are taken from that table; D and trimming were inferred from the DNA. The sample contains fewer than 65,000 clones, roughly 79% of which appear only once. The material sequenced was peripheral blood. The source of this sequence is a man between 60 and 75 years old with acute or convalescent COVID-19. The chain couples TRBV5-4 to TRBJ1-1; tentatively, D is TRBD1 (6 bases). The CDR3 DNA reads TGTGCCAGCAGCTTGGGGGGTGGACAGAAGAACACTGAAGCTTTCTTT. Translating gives CASSLGGGQKNTEAFF.